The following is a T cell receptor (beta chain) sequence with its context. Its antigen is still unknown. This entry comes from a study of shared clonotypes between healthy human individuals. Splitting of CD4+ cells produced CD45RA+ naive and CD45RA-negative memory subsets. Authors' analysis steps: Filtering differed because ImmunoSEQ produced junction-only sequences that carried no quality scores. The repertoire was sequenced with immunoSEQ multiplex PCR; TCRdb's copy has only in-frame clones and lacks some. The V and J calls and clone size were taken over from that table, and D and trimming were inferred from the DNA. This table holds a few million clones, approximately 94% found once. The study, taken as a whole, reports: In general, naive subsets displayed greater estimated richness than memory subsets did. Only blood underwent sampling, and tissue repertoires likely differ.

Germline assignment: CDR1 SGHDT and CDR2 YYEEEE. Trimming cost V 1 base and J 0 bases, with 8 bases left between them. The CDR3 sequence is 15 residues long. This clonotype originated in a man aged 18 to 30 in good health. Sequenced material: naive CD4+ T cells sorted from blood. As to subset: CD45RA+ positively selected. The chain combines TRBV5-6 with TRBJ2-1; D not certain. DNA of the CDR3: TGTGCCAGCAGCTTGAAAGACGCCTCCTACAATGAGCAGTTCTTC. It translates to CASSLKDASYNEQFF.